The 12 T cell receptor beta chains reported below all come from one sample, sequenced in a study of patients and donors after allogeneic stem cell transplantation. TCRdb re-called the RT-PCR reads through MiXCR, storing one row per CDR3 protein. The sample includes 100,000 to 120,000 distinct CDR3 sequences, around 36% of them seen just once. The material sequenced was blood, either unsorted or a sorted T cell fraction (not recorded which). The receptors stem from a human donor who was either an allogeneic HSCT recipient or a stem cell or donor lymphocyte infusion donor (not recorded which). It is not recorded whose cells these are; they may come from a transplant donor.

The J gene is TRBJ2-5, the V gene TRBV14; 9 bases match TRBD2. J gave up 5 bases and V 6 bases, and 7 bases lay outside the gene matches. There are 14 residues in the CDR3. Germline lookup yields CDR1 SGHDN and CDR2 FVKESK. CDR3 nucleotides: TGTGCCAGCAGTTACGGACTAGCGATTGAGACCCAGTACTTC. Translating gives CASSYGLAIETQYF. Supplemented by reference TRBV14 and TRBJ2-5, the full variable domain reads EAGVTQFPSHSVIEKGQTVTLRCDPISGHDNLYWYRRVMGKEIKFLLHFVKESKQDESGMPNNRFLAERTGGTYSTLKVQPAELEDSGVYFCASSYGLAIETQYFGPGTRLLVL.

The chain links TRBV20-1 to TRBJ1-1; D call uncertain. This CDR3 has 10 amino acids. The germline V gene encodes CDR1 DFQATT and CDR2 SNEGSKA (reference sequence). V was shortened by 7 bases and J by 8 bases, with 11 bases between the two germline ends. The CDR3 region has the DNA TGCAGTGAGACCCGGACGGAAGCTTTCTTT. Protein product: CSETRTEAFF.

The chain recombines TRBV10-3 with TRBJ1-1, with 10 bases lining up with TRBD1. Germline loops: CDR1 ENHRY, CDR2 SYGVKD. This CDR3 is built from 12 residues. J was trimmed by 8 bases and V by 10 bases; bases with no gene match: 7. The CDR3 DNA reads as TGTGCCACTACAGAGGGACAGGGGGAAGCTTTCTTT. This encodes CATTEGQGEAFF.

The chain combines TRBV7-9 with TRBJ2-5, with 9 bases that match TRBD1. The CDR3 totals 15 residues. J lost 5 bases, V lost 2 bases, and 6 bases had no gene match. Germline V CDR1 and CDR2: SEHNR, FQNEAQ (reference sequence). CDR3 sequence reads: CASSLPGQGSETQYF. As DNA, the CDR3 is TGTGCCAGCAGCTTACCGGGACAGGGATCGGAGACCCAGTACTTC.

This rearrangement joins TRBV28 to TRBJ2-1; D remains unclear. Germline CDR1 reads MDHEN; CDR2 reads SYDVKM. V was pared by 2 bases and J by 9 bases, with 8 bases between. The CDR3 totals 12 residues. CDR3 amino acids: CASSLTDSEQFF. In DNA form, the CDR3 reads TGTGCCAGCAGTTTAACCGACTCTGAGCAGTTCTTC.

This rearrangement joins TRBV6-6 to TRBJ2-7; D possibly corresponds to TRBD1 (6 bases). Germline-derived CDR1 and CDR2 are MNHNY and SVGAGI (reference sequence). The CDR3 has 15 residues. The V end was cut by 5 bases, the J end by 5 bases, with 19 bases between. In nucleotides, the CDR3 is TGTGCCAGCAGTCAAAACAGGGTTAGTCACGACGAGCAGTACTTC. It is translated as CASSQNRVSHDEQYF.

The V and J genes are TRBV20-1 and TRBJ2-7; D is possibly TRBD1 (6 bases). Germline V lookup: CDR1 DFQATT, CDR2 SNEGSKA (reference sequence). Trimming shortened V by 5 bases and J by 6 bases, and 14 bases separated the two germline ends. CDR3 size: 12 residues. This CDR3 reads CSAYRDVGEQYF. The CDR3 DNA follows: TGCAGTGCTTACAGGGACGTAGGCGAGCAGTACTTC.

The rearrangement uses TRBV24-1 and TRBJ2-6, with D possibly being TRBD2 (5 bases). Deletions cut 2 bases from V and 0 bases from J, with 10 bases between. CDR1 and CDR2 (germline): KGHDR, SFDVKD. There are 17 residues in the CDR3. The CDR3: CATSDSPGSSGANVLTF. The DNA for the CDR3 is TGTGCCACCAGTGATTCGCCGGGGAGCTCTGGGGCCAACGTCCTGACTTTC.

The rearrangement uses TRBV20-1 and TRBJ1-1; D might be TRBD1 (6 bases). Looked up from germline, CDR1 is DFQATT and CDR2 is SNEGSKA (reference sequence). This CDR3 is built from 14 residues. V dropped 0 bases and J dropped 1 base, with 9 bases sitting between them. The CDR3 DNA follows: TGCAGTGCTAGAGACCTGGGACAGAACACTGAAGCTTTCTTT. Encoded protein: CSARDLGQNTEAFF.

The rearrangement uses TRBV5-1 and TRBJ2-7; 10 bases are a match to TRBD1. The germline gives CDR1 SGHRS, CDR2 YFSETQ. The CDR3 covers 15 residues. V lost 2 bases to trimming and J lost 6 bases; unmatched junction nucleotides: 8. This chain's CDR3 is CASSFQPGQGTEQYF. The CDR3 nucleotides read TGCGCCAGCAGCTTCCAACCGGGACAGGGGACCGAGCAGTACTTC.

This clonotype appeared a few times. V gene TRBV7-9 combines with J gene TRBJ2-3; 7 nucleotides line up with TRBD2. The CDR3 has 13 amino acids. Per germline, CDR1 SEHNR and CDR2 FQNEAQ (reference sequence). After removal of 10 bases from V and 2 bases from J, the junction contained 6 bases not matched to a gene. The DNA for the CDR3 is TGTGCCACCGGGAGGCCGAACACAGATACGCAGTATTTT. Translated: CATGRPNTDTQYF.

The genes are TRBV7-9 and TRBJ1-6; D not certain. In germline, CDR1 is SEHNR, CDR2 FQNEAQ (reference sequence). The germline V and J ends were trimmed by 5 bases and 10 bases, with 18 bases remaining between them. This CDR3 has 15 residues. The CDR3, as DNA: TGTGCCAGCAGCCCTTACCGCGGGCAGTTGTCACCCCTCCACTTT. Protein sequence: CASSPYRGQLSPLHF.